This entry concerns a single T cell receptor (beta chain). The data stem from a study of blood T cell repertoires in COVID-19. CDR3 length: 15 residues. Trimming removed 0 bases from V and 2 bases from J, with 8 bases in between. Germline CDR1 reads MNHEY; CDR2 reads SVGAGI. The data were produced by immunoSEQ multiplex PCR, yet TCRdb's version contains in-frame clones alone and is incomplete. The sample lists roughly 280,000 clones; around 86% were seen once. The receptor was derived from a man over 45 with acute or convalescent COVID-19. V and J are TRBV6-5 and TRBJ1-5; D uncertain. Sequencing input: peripheral blood. The CDR3 loop is CASSYSRSGNQPQHF. CDR3 sequence (DNA): TGTGCCAGCAGTTACTCCCGGTCGGGCAATCAGCCCCAGCATTTT.